Below, one T cell receptor (beta chain) is given with its context. Its antigen is as yet unknown. Other DNA variants within this sample encode the same CDR3. These data originate in a study of shared clonotypes between healthy human individuals. Regarding the study as a whole: Among non-shared clonotypes, generation probabilities were lower than among those shared by all four donors.

Genomic DNA (from each subset) was split evenly across several immunoSEQ plates. Original analysis: Junction-only immunoSEQ data arrived without quality scores, meaning filtering differed. This table comes from immunoSEQ multiplex PCR, and its TCRdb copy is limited to in-frame clones, with some not included. V, J and clone size are taken as reported in that table, and D and trimming were inferred from the DNA itself. Altogether roughly 320,000 clones are present, about nine tenths being singletons, with the ten largest covering about 16%. The V end was cut by 8 bases, the J end by 5 bases, with 7 bases between. Germline V CDR1 and CDR2: SEHNR, FQNEAQ (reference sequence). The CDR3 is made up of 10 amino acids. The CD8 memory fraction combined CD45RO+ cells with TemRA cells (CCR7-negative CD45RA+).

The specimen was memory CD8+ T cells sorted from blood. Specified subset: CD45RO+ cells pooled with CCR7-negative TemRA cells. The chain uses TRBV7-9 and TRBJ2-7; D remains ambiguous. The TCR originated in a man between 18 and 35 years old in good health. The CDR3 sequence: CASGIHEQYF. The CDR3 DNA sequence: TGTGCCAGCGGGATCCACGAGCAGTACTTC. Complete variable domain (other parts from reference TRBV7-9 and TRBJ2-7): DTGVSQNPRHKITKRGQNVTFRCDPISEHNRLYWYRQTLGQGPEFLTYFQNEAQLEKSRLLSDRFSAERPKGSFSTLEIQRTEQGDSAMYLCASGIHEQYFGPGTRLTVT.